This TCR beta chain was retrieved from a study of T cells in Graves' hyperthyroidism and ophthalmopathy. Overall study: Peripheral blood was taken when the disease was first diagnosed, before any treatment began.

Authors of the study amplified TCR beta CDR3 regions from RNA transcripts. First-round RT-PCR of the TCR CDR3 relied on the HTBI primer set. TCRdb redid the calling of the multiplex PCR reads with MiXCR, one entry per CDR3 protein. The table has around 250,000 distinct CDR3 sequences, about 14% seen once. This clonotype has at least ten counts. Uncontrolled infection, other autoimmune disease, pregnancy or lactation excluded patients. Blood was obtained at the first hyperthyroidism diagnosis, which preceded any ophthalmopathy symptoms. Extraction of PBMCs used 10 ml of fresh peripheral blood. Germline CDR1 is LGHNA and CDR2 is YNFKEQ. V was pared by 3 bases and J by 8 bases, with 16 bases between. This CDR3 spans 15 amino acids.

V is TRBV4-2 and J is TRBJ1-4; tentative D call: TRBD1 (6 bases). The material sequenced was blood. The receptor's source is a woman aged 40 to 55 with Graves' hyperthyroidism that later progressed to Graves' ophthalmopathy. CDR3 in amino acids: CASSHGQQSGEKLFF. The DNA for the CDR3 is TGTGCCAGCAGCCATGGACAGCAATCGGGGGAAAAACTGTTTTTT.